This record concerns one TCR beta chain sequence. Its antigen is not known. V lost 2 bases, J lost 7 bases, and 4 bases stayed unmatched. The CDR3 runs to 14 residues. Germline lookup yields CDR1 MNHEY and CDR2 SMNVEV (reference sequence). The sample comes from a study of OX40 agonist ivuxolimab in advanced cancers. Study context: Prior anti-PD-1, anti-PD-L1 or anti-CTLA-4 therapy did not bar entry, and approximately 40% had some. Study conclusions and caveats: Averaged across samples, CD8+ T cells carried more expanded clones than CD4+ did.

Assay: immunoSEQ multiplex PCR; the TCRdb copy retains only in-frame clones and omits some. Among about 49,000 clones listed, 81% were seen once. The sequence derives from an adult with an advanced solid tumor such as melanoma, head and neck, liver or kidney cancer. The material sequenced was CD4+ or CD8+ T cells sorted from blood, taken in a trial of the OX40 agonist ivuxolimab. The J gene is TRBJ2-1, the V gene TRBV27; 8 bases line up with TRBD1. In DNA, the CDR3 is TGTGCCAGCAGTTTAGACAGGGGTGGAAATGAGCAGTTCTTC. Protein: CASSLDRGGNEQFF.